This is a list of T cell receptor beta chains from one sample in a study of esophageal squamous cell carcinoma under preoperative chemotherapy. TCRdb reanalysed the PCR reads using MiXCR and keeps one entry per CDR3 protein. Found here are about 9,300 distinct CDR3 sequences, over 40% of them singletons; the top ten hold 13% to 15%. Sampling was carried out from a patient given preoperative chemotherapy. The receptor set was obtained from a human donor with esophageal squamous cell carcinoma. The donor label of this sample is uncertain. Each CDR3 is given with its conserved first and last residue. A D gene is named only where the DNA matches it firmly. Expanded clones are given a class, and other clones once, few, many or no size at all.

j_call clone_size d_call v_call cdr3_aa cdr3_nt
TRBJ2-7 - - TRBV6-1 CASSDGPPGLYEQYF TGTGCCAGCAGTGACGGACCGCCTGGCCTCTACGAGCAGTACTTC
TRBJ2-5 - - TRBV5-1 CASTTRLTGKGETQYF TGCGCCAGCACCACAAGACTTACAGGGAAGGGGGAGACCCAGTACTTC
TRBJ2-1 - - TRBV11-3 CASSQGPYEQFF TGTGCCAGCAGCCAGGGGCCCTACGAGCAGTTCTTC
TRBJ2-1 - - TRBV6-5 CASGSGKTNEQFF TGTGCCAGCGGTTCTGGGAAAACCAATGAGCAGTTCTTC
TRBJ2-4 - - TRBV7-6 CASSRPDEEIQYF TGTGCCAGCAGCCGCCCCGACGAAGAGATCCAGTACTTC
TRBJ2-7 many - TRBV19 CASGMEAQDGSYEQYF TGTGCCAGTGGGATGGAGGCACAGGACGGCTCCTACGAGCAGTACTTC
TRBJ1-3 many TRBD1 TRBV12-3/TRBV12-4 CASSLSTRTGIIYF TGTGCCAGCAGTTTAAGTACCCGGACAGGGATCATATATTTT
TRBJ2-7 - - TRBV5-6 CASSLTGRRSYEQYF TGTGCCAGCAGCTTGACTGGTCGCCGGTCCTACGAGCAGTACTTC
TRBJ2-5 - - TRBV6-1 CATGEGGGGQETQYF TGTGCCACGGGGGAAGGGGGCGGTGGCCAAGAGACGCAGTACTTT
TRBJ2-1 - - TRBV7-2 CASSLGIYEQFF TGTGCCAGCAGCTTGGGGATCTACGAGCAGTTCTTC
TRBJ2-1 - TRBD1 TRBV6-1 CASKETGVYNEQFF TGTGCCAGCAAAGAGACAGGGGTCTACAATGAGCAGTTCTTC
TRBJ2-3 - - TRBV6-1 CASTTGLSTDTQYF TGTGCCAGCACCACAGGGTTGAGCACAGATACGCAGTATTTT
TRBJ2-1 medium-sized TRBD2 TRBV6-1 CASSAGTSGLFNEQFF TGTGCCAGCAGTGCCGGGACTAGCGGGCTCTTCAATGAGCAGTTCTTC
TRBJ2-5 - - TRBV7-2 CASGGTGGAGQETQYF TGTGCCAGCGGGGGAACTGGGGGAGCGGGCCAAGAGACCCAGTACTTC
TRBJ2-4 - - TRBV6-1 CAGMWARDTQYF TGTGCGGGCATGTGGGCGAGAGATACTCAGTACTTC
TRBJ2-7 few TRBD2 TRBV6-1 CASTPLGGSLSYEQYF TGTGCCAGCACGCCCCTCGGGGGGTCCCTTTCCTACGAGCAGTACTTC
TRBJ1-2 - - TRBV11-3 CASSSDTGYTF TGTGCCAGCAGCTCGGACACTGGCTACACCTTC
TRBJ1-5 many - TRBV6-2/TRBV6-3 CASSYPTMGSNQPQHF TGTGCCAGCAGTTACCCAACTATGGGGAGCAATCAGCCCCAGCATTTT
TRBJ2-3 many - TRBV6-1 CASRIDYSASSTDTQYF TGTGCCAGCCGGATAGACTACAGCGCGTCTAGCACAGATACGCAGTATTTT
TRBJ2-2 many - TRBV4-1 CASSPTDRNTGELFF TGCGCCAGCAGCCCGACGGACAGGAACACCGGGGAGCTGTTTTTT
TRBJ2-5 few - TRBV6-1 CASRFGQKETQYF TGTGCCAGCAGGTTCGGACAGAAAGAGACCCAGTACTTC
TRBJ2-3 - TRBD2 TRBV6-1 CASSGAGGLGAKDTQYF TGTGCCAGCAGTGGAGCGGGGGGGCTGGGCGCCAAAGATACGCAGTATTTC
TRBJ2-1 few - TRBV7-7 CASSQTKLETQFF TGTGCCAGCAGCCAGACCAAACTAGAGACCCAGTTCTTC
TRBJ2-7 - - TRBV6-1 CASTERHASYEQYF TGTGCCAGCACCGAGCGGCACGCATCCTACGAGCAGTACTTC
TRBJ2-7 many TRBD2 TRBV6-5 CASSYAPPSGSTYEQYF TGTGCCAGCAGTTACGCCCCCCCTAGCGGGAGTACCTACGAGCAGTACTTC
TRBJ2-1 - - TRBV10-1 CASSESGANEQFF TGCGCCAGCAGTGAGTCGGGGGCCAATGAGCAGTTCTTC
TRBJ1-4 many - TRBV28 CASSLFNMGEKLFF TGTGCCAGCAGTTTATTTAATATGGGCGAAAAACTGTTTTTT
TRBJ2-3 few - TRBV6-1 CASSEGFVFQGSTDTQYF TGTGCCAGCAGTGAAGGTTTTGTGTTTCAGGGAAGCACAGATACGCAGTATTTT
TRBJ2-2 large - TRBV6-1 CASSEQGLNTGELFF TGTGCCAGCAGTGAACAGGGGCTAAACACCGGGGAGCTGTTTTTT
TRBJ2-1 medium-sized TRBD2 TRBV6-1 CASSEMGLLGNEQFF TGTGCCAGCAGTGAAATGGGACTACTTGGCAATGAGCAGTTCTTC
TRBJ2-4 - TRBD1 TRBV6-1 CASSQVTGANALAKNIQYF TGTGCCAGCAGCCAGGTGACAGGGGCAAATGCCTTAGCCAAAAACATTCAGTACTTC
TRBJ2-1 - - TRBV6-1 CASYFSLNEQFF TGTGCCAGTTATTTTAGCCTCAATGAGCAGTTCTTC
TRBJ2-1 - - TRBV6-1 CASSEMETRAGEQFF TGTGCCAGCAGTGAAATGGAGACCCGGGCGGGAGAGCAGTTCTTC
TRBJ2-4 medium-sized TRBD1 TRBV6-5 CASSPEPGGAKNIQYF TGTGCCAGCAGCCCGGAACCAGGGGGTGCCAAAAACATTCAGTACTTC
TRBJ2-5 few TRBD2 TRBV6-5 CASSLLAAQETQYF TGTGCCAGCAGCTTACTAGCGGCCCAAGAGACCCAGTACTTC
TRBJ2-5 - - TRBV12-3/TRBV12-4 CASSLAPGAGGETQYF TGTGCCAGCAGTTTAGCCCCCGGGGCCGGTGGAGAGACCCAGTACTTC
TRBJ2-1 - - TRBV6-1 CASSVGRGTQFF TGTGCCAGCAGTGTGGGACGCGGAACGCAGTTCTTC
TRBJ2-1 many TRBD1 TRBV12-3/TRBV12-4 CASSWDREREQFF TGTGCCAGCAGTTGGGACAGGGAGAGGGAGCAGTTCTTC
TRBJ2-7 - - TRBV6-5 CASSLHYRGGEQYF TGTGCCAGCAGTTTACACTACAGGGGGGGCGAGCAGTACTTC
TRBJ1-6 many - TRBV6-1 CALGDADSPLHF TGTGCTCTAGGGGATGCGGATTCACCCCTCCACTTT
TRBJ2-6 - - TRBV7-2 CASSLGQLVAGRTGGANVLTF TGTGCCAGCAGCTTAGGCCAACTGGTGGCGGGACGGACGGGGGGGGCCAACGTCCTGACTTTC
TRBJ2-1 - - TRBV6-1 CASRHTVQFF TGTGCCAGCAGGCACACCGTGCAGTTCTTC
TRBJ2-3 large TRBD2 TRBV6-1 CASKRSGSNTDTQYF TGTGCCAGCAAACGTAGCGGGAGCAACACAGATACGCAGTATTTT
TRBJ2-1 medium-sized TRBD2 TRBV6-6 CASSSPSGEGQETQFF TGTGCCAGCAGTTCTCCGAGCGGGGAGGGCCAAGAGACCCAGTTCTTC
TRBJ2-1 few - TRBV6-5 CASSYSGGRSNEQFF TGTGCCAGCAGTTACTCGGGGGGGCGAAGCAATGAGCAGTTCTTC
TRBJ2-4 - - TRBV6-5 CASSLGRGKDTQYF TGTGCCAGCAGTTTAGGGAGAGGCAAAGACACTCAGTACTTC
TRBJ2-3 - - TRBV6-1 CASTGFGGRDEDTQYF TGTGCCAGCACGGGTTTTGGGGGACGTGACGAAGATACGCAGTATTTC
TRBJ2-1 many TRBD2 TRBV6-1 CASRLAGGYNEQFF TGTGCCAGCCGGCTAGCGGGAGGGTACAATGAGCAGTTCTTC
TRBJ2-4 - - TRBV5-6 CASSLGTLGMSAKNTQYF TGTGCCAGCAGCTTGGGCACCTTGGGGATGTCTGCCAAAAACACGCAGTACTTC